Presented here are 2 T cell receptor beta chains from one specimen sequenced in a study of shared clonotypes between healthy human individuals. Method: immunoSEQ multiplex PCR; TCRdb's copy keeps in-frame clones and lacks some. This table has more than 1,200,000 clones, approximately 98.5% appearing once. Sequenced input: naive CD4+ T cells sorted from blood. Subset specified: CD45RA+ positively selected. The source of these receptors is a young man in good health.

J is TRBJ2-7 and V is TRBV5-1; D remains ambiguous. The CDR3 contains 14 residues. V dropped 0 bases and J dropped 4 bases, with 11 bases sitting between them. Germline CDR1 and CDR2: SGHRS and YFSETQ. The CDR3 loop is CASSLETRVYEQYF. The CDR3 nucleotides read TGCGCCAGCAGCTTGGAGACCAGAGTTTACGAGCAGTACTTC.

V usage is TRBV15 and J usage is TRBJ2-5; a possible D gene is TRBD2 (6 bases). The germline gives CDR1 LNHNV, CDR2 YYDKDF (reference sequence). The germline V and J ends were trimmed by 4 bases and 4 bases, with 22 bases remaining between them. This CDR3 has 17 amino acids. The CDR3 bases are TGTGCCACCAGCACAGACGCGGGACCCCACATCCGAGAGACCCAGTACTTC. It translates to CATSTDAGPHIRETQYF.